These 21 T cell receptor beta chains were sequenced from one sample in a study. TCRdb re-called the 5' RACE reads through MiXCR, storing one row per CDR3 protein. The sample shows tens of thousands of distinct CDR3 sequences, roughly 21% of them seen only once. Cells sorted as Tregs were CD4+, CD25+ and CD127-/low. Sequencing was carried out using Tregs sorted from blood. The receptor source for this set is a female donor with breast cancer.

The table lists this clonotype with many counts. The chain combines TRBV20-1 with TRBJ2-1; D is uncertain. Trimming removed 3 bases at V and 10 bases at J, with 10 bases between. The CDR3 is 11 amino acids. Germline values: CDR1 DFQATT, CDR2 SNEGSKA (reference sequence). The CDR3 DNA follows: TGCAGTGCTAGTGTCGGAAGAGAGCAGTTCTTC. It codes for CSASVGREQFF.

This clonotype was counted at least ten times. The chain uses TRBV4-1 and TRBJ2-2; D unclear. Germline V CDR1 and CDR2: MGHRA, YSYEKL. Trimming removed 6 bases at V and 6 bases at J, with 20 bases between. The CDR3 runs 16 residues. CDR3 region: CASRSSVLSLPGELFF. The CDR3 bases are TGCGCCAGCAGGTCCAGCGTCCTCTCTTTACCCGGGGAGCTGTTTTTT.

In its sample, this clonotype was seen many times. V gene TRBV20-1 combines with J gene TRBJ2-7; TRBD1 matches at 10 bases. This CDR3 is 16 amino acids long. CDR1 is DFQATT and CDR2 is SNEGSKA in the germline V gene (reference sequence). The junction had 10 bases not matched to a gene; V was cut back by 4 bases and J by 1 base. CDR3 sequence: CSANLLRDRGSYEQYF. CDR3 bases: TGCAGTGCTAATCTTCTCCGGGACAGGGGATCCTACGAGCAGTACTTC.

This clonotype turned up a few times. The chain carries TRBV29-1 and TRBJ1-4; 7 bases fit TRBD1. From germline, CDR1 is SQVTM and CDR2 ANQGSEA. CDR3 length: 13 amino acids. With V trimmed by 6 bases and J by 2 bases, 3 bases remained unmatched. DNA for the CDR3: TGCAGCGTCCAGACAGGGACTAATGAAAAACTGTTTTTT. This sequence encodes CSVQTGTNEKLFF. The full variable domain, its missing parts supplied by reference TRBV29-1 and TRBJ1-4, is SAVISQKPSRDICQRGTSLTIQCQVDSQVTMMFWYRQQPGQSLTLIATANQGSEATYESGFVIDKFPISRPNLTFSTLTVSNMSPEDSSIYLCSVQTGTNEKLFFGSGTQLSVL.

This clonotype was detected many times. The chain joins TRBV4-1 to TRBJ2-7, with D maybe TRBD2 (6 bases). The CDR3 is made up of 15 amino acids. Trimming left V 4 bases short and J 1 base short, with 14 bases between. Germline V gene lookup returns CDR1 MGHRA and CDR2 YSYEKL. The DNA for the CDR3 is TGCGCCAGCAGCCTACTTAGCGGAGATTCCTACGAGCAGTACTTC. Translating it yields CASSLLSGDSYEQYF.

V is TRBV2 and J is TRBJ2-7, with a tentative D call TRBD2 (6 bases). Trimming left V 5 bases short and J 6 bases short, with 17 bases between. The length of the CDR3 is 14 residues. CDR1 is SNHLY and CDR2 is FYNNEI in the germline V gene. The DNA of the CDR3 is TGTGCCAGCAGTCTCCCCCATGGCGGGGTCGAGCAGTACTTC. Translated: CASSLPHGGVEQYF.

This clonotype has only a few counts. The chain couples TRBV9 to TRBJ2-6, with D perhaps given as TRBD1 or TRBD2 (5 bases each). This CDR3 has 17 amino acids. Germline V gene sequence: CDR1 SGDLS, CDR2 YYNGEE. Trimming cost V 4 bases and J 0 bases, with 14 bases left between them. CDR3 bases: TGTGCCAGCAGCCCGAGGGGCCTACTCTCTGGGGCCAACGTCCTGACTTTC. Its protein is CASSPRGLLSGANVLTF.

This clonotype has at least ten counts. The J gene is TRBJ2-1, the V gene TRBV4-2; TRBD2 matches 9 bases. Unmatched junction bases numbered 12, after V lost 3 bases and J lost 0 bases. Germline V CDR1 and CDR2: LGHNA, YNFKEQ. The CDR3 is made up of 19 amino acids. The CDR3 nucleotides read TGTGCCAGCAGCCATCACGCCTCAAGGACTAGCGTCTCCTACAATGAGCAGTTCTTC. Amino acids: CASSHHASRTSVSYNEQFF.

The table lists this clonotype with many counts. The CDR3 bases are TGCGCCAGCAGCCAAGATAGAATTGGTTGGACAACGGGGACTGAAGCTTTCTTT. Protein: CASSQDRIGWTTGTEAFF. J is TRBJ1-1 and V is TRBV4-1; possible D gene TRBD1, 5 bases. There are 18 residues in the CDR3. V shed 0 bases and J shed 5 bases, with 22 bases lying between them. Germline lookup yields CDR1 MGHRA and CDR2 YSYEKL.

This clonotype occurred many times. CDR3 amino acids: CASSLYATSGSPYEQYF. CDR3 sequence (DNA): TGCGCCAGCAGCTTGTATGCGACTAGCGGGTCTCCCTACGAGCAGTACTTC. V gene TRBV5-1 combines with J gene TRBJ2-7; 10 nucleotides agree with TRBD2. The CDR3 runs 17 residues. The V gene's germline CDR1 is SGHRS and CDR2 YFSETQ. The junction had 9 bases not matched to a gene; V was cut back by 1 base and J by 2 bases.

This chain uses TRBV27 with TRBJ2-1; no clear D gene. Germline-derived CDR1 and CDR2 are MNHEY and SMNVEV (reference sequence). The V and J ends lost 5 bases and 0 bases respectively, with 11 bases between them. CDR3 length: 15 residues. CDR3 residues: CASSRGTSSYNEQFF. The CDR3 DNA follows: TGTGCCAGCAGTAGAGGTACGAGCTCCTACAATGAGCAGTTCTTC.

This clonotype was observed many times. The chain employs TRBV2 and TRBJ1-1; D unclear. The germline gives CDR1 SNHLY, CDR2 FYNNEI. Trimming shortened V by 8 bases and J by 1 base, and 17 bases separated the two germline ends. CDR3 length: 15 residues. In nucleotides, the CDR3 is TGTGCCAGCGGTACTAGGGCAGAGGCGAACACTGAAGCTTTCTTT. Protein product: CASGTRAEANTEAFF.

On this clonotype itself: The junction departs from the called germline gene at one end, perhaps through a read error. This chain uses TRBV7-8 with TRBJ1-6; D might be TRBD1 (5 bases). There are 16 residues in the CDR3. Germline assignment: CDR1 SGHVS and CDR2 FQNEAQ. The CDR3 bases are TGTGCCAGCGGCTTTGGGAGGACCAGGGATAATTCACCCCTCCACTTT. This encodes CASGFGRTRDNSPLHF.

This sequence joins TRBV7-9 and TRBJ2-7, with TRBD2 as a possible D gene (6 bases). Per the germline V gene, CDR1 is SEHNR and CDR2 is FQNEAQ (reference sequence). CDR3 length: 17 amino acids. V lost 5 bases to trimming and J lost 1 base, with 21 bases between them. DNA of the CDR3: TGTGCCAGCAGCCTCGGCGTGTGGCGGGATCTATCCTACGAGCAGTACTTC. Translated: CASSLGVWRDLSYEQYF. Filled out from reference TRBV7-9 and TRBJ2-7, the complete variable domain reads DTGVSQNPRHKITKRGQNVTFRCDPISEHNRLYWYRQTLGQGPEFLTYFQNEAQLEKSRLLSDRFSAERPKGSFSTLEIQRTEQGDSAMYLCASSLGVWRDLSYEQYFGPGTRLTVT.

The chain links TRBV20-1 to TRBJ2-1; 13 nucleotides line up with TRBD2. The CDR3 sequence is 16 residues long. Trimming removed 1 base from V and 5 bases from J; junction bases left unmatched: 5. Per the germline V gene, CDR1 is DFQATT and CDR2 is SNEGSKA (reference sequence). CDR3 region: CSARGTSGRWNNEQFF. CDR3 DNA: TGCAGTGCTAGAGGGACTAGCGGGAGATGGAACAATGAGCAGTTCTTC.

This clonotype was recorded once. V is TRBV7-3 and J is TRBJ2-7; 7 bases line up with TRBD2. Germline lookup yields CDR1 SGHTA and CDR2 FQGTGA. V lost 4 bases, J lost 7 bases, and 10 bases stayed unmatched. The CDR3 has 14 amino acids. The CDR3 here is CASSSSLLAREQYF. The CDR3 nucleotides are TGTGCCAGCAGCTCATCATTACTAGCGAGGGAGCAGTACTTC.

The chain employs TRBV7-6 and TRBJ2-7; tentatively, D is TRBD1 (6 bases). The CDR3 spans 14 residues. CDR1 is SGHVS, CDR2 FNYEAQ, per germline. V was shortened by 1 base and J by 2 bases, with 9 bases between the two germline ends. For the CDR3, the DNA is TGTGCCAGCAGCTTAGGGGGGCCCGCCTACGAGCAGTACTTC. This codes for CASSLGGPAYEQYF.

V is TRBV20-1 and J is TRBJ2-4, with 10 bases lining up with TRBD2. The CDR3 consists of 13 residues. Germline values: CDR1 DFQATT, CDR2 SNEGSKA (reference sequence). With 7 bases clipped from V and 8 bases from J, the junction kept 8 bases outside the gene matches. CDR3 sequence reads: CSETSGRDDIQYF. CDR3 nucleotide sequence: TGCAGTGAAACCAGCGGGAGGGATGACATTCAGTACTTC.

This clonotype was counted a single time. J is TRBJ2-7 and V is TRBV12-3 or TRBV12-4; possible D gene TRBD1, 6 bases. This CDR3 region has 16 residues. The V gene lost 4 bases and the J gene lost 0 bases, with 16 bases spanning the gap. The CDR3 reads CASSWGPPRSSYEQYF. The DNA for the CDR3 is TGTGCCAGCAGTTGGGGGCCCCCCCGGAGCTCCTACGAGCAGTACTTC.

This clonotype was counted many times. This chain connects TRBV5-1 to TRBJ2-5; 7 bases match TRBD2. CDR3 length equals 14 residues. Trimming cost V 1 base and J 4 bases; bases outside gene matches: 4. Germline assignment: CDR1 SGHRS and CDR2 YFSETQ. CDR3 DNA sequence: TGCGCCAGCAGCTTGATGGGGGGGGGAGAGACCCAGTACTTC. Translating gives CASSLMGGGETQYF.

The chain is built from TRBV2 and TRBJ1-2, with D hard to call. The CDR3 loop spans 11 amino acids. Germline lookup yields CDR1 SNHLY and CDR2 FYNNEI. Trimming pared 7 bases from V and 8 bases from J, leaving 11 bases between. The CDR3 nucleotides are TGTGCCAGCAAAGGATCTATCGGCTACACCTTC. Encoded protein: CASKGSIGYTF.